This record covers a single T cell receptor beta chain. Antigen specificity is unknown. The record originates from a study of cytomegalovirus exposure and HLA in healthy donors. Whole-study context: A prior analysis found 95 million to 140 million unique TCR beta sequences from around 200 million T cells.

This CDR3 has 16 residues. Losses at the gene ends were 3 bases for V and 6 bases for J; bases not matched to a gene: 9. Germline values: CDR1 SGHVS, CDR2 FNYEAQ. Primers included in the PCR were 60 Vbeta and 13 Jbeta primers. Profiled with immunoSEQ multiplex PCR; TCRdb holds only in-frame clones, not every one. The sample includes 130,000 or so clones, about three quarters of them seen just once. Regarding the study as a whole: In a later analysis, V- and J-gene trimming of beta chains associated with a DCLRE1C missense variant, replicated independently. The authors excluded some V segments, including TRBV6-2 and TRBV6-3, as indistinguishable.

This TCR derives from a man aged 30-40 years in good health and CMV-seronegative. The source material was PBMCs. The chain joins TRBV7-6 to TRBJ2-3, with 10 bases that match TRBD1. The CDR3 DNA reads TGTGCCAGCAGCTTGATGGGCGGGACAGGGGATGATACGCAGTATTTT. Its translation is CASSLMGGTGDDTQYF.